The 15 T cell receptor beta chains listed next were all sequenced from one sample in a study of T cell responses to AZD1222 COVID-19 vaccine. Generated by immunoSEQ multiplex PCR, the TCRdb table keeps only in-frame clones and is missing some. Of roughly 120,000 clones listed, 70% to 90% are singletons. Sequencing was performed on peripheral blood, taken on day 0 of AZD1222 vaccination. These receptors were taken from an adult in good health.

V and J are TRBV7-2 and TRBJ2-1; TRBD1 might be the D (5 bases). CDR3 length equals 14 residues. CDR1 is SGHTA and CDR2 is FQGNSA in the germline V gene. Trimming shortened V by 0 bases and J by 5 bases, and 8 bases separated the two germline ends. For the CDR3, the DNA is TGTGCCAGCAGCTTAGCGCGCAGGGACAATGAGCAGTTCTTC. Translated: CASSLARRDNEQFF.

CDR3 coding DNA: TGTGCCAGCAGGAAGGGCACAGATACGCAGTATTTT. The encoded protein is CASRKGTDTQYF. The chain has TRBV3-1 (or the pseudogene TRBV3-2) and TRBJ2-3; D unclear. V was cut by 6 bases and J by 1 base, with 5 bases left in between. The CDR3 length is 12 residues. Germline loops: CDR1 LGHDT, CDR2 YNNKEL (reference sequence).

The genes are TRBV7-8 and TRBJ2-5; 10 bases agree with TRBD2. In germline, CDR1 is SGHVS, CDR2 FQNEAQ. The V gene end was trimmed by 2 bases and the J gene end by 1 base; junction bases not matched to a gene: 7. This CDR3 has 17 residues. The CDR3 bases are TGTGCCAGCAGCTTAAGGGTTCTAGCGGGAGCCCAAGAGACCCAGTACTTC. This translates into CASSLRVLAGAQETQYF.

This clone was observed a single time. The rearrangement joins TRBV25-1 to TRBJ2-1; 8 bases agree with TRBD2. Germline V CDR1 and CDR2: MGHDK, SYGVNS. The CDR3 sequence is 11 residues long. V lost 2 bases, J lost 15 bases, and 3 bases stayed unmatched. The DNA of the CDR3 is TGTGCCAGCAGTGAAGGGACTAGGAGGTTCTTC. It codes for CASSEGTRRFF.

This chain connects TRBV20-1 to TRBJ2-1; perhaps D is TRBD1 or TRBD2 (5 bases each). Germline CDR1 and CDR2: DFQATT and SNEGSKA (reference sequence). V was shortened by 3 bases and J by 8 bases, with 17 bases between the two germline ends. The CDR3 runs to 14 residues. CDR3 DNA: TGCAGTGCTAGTCGGCGTCGGGGCGGCCATGAGCAGTTCTTC. This encodes CSASRRRGGHEQFF.

This sequence joins TRBV12-1 and TRBJ2-3; the D call of TRBD2 is as the table states it, not checked on the DNA. TRBV12-1 represents a pseudogene. This CDR3 contains 17 residues. The CDR3 here is CASSPRTSGGAEDTQYF. The CDR3 DNA sequence: TGTGCCAGCAGCCCGAGGACTAGCGGGGGGGCCGAAGATACGCAGTATTTT.

The chain has TRBV27 and TRBJ1-2; D gene unclear. The CDR3 sequence is 15 residues long. The ends were cut back, 5 bases at V and 7 bases at J, with 20 bases in the middle. Germline CDR1 is MNHEY and CDR2 is SMNVEV (reference sequence). CDR3 sequence (DNA): TGTGCCAGCAGTCCCCCCGGTTCTCAAATAGGTGGCTACACCTTC. Its translation is CASSPPGSQIGGYTF.

The rearrangement links TRBV19 to TRBJ2-1; D is unresolved. The CDR3 loop spans 14 amino acids. Trimming pared 9 bases from V and 1 base from J, leaving 13 bases between. Germline V gene data show CDR1 as LNHDA and CDR2 as SQIVND (reference sequence). CDR3 protein: CASRTPFSYNEQFF. DNA for the CDR3: TGTGCCAGCCGAACTCCGTTTTCCTACAATGAGCAGTTCTTC.

The CDR3 DNA reads as TGCGCCAGCAGCCCCCCAACAGGGCGTAATTCACCCCTCCACTTT. It translates to CASSPPTGRNSPLHF. V gene TRBV4-1 combines with J gene TRBJ1-6; D might be TRBD1 (6 bases). Trimming shortened V by 4 bases and J by 6 bases, and 13 bases separated the two germline ends. This CDR3 comprises 15 residues. Germline V gene lookup returns CDR1 MGHRA and CDR2 YSYEKL.

This clone has more than one count but fewer than ten. This sequence joins TRBV11-1 and TRBJ2-1, with a possible D match to TRBD1 (6 bases). The CDR3 consists of 14 residues. The germline V gene encodes CDR1 SGHAT and CDR2 FQDESV (reference sequence). Trimming shortened V by 3 bases and J by 9 bases, and 15 bases separated the two germline ends. The CDR3 protein is CASSLGAQRGEQFF. The CDR3 bases are TGTGCCAGCAGCTTGGGGGCCCAACGGGGTGAGCAGTTCTTC.

A single count supports this clone. The chain joins TRBV16 to TRBJ2-3; 7 bases align to TRBD2. Trimming cost V 5 bases and J 6 bases; bases outside gene matches: 11. Germline lookup yields CDR1 KGHSY and CDR2 FQNENV. The CDR3 runs to 15 residues. This CDR3 is CASSGTRGRLDTQYF. The CDR3 DNA reads as TGTGCCAGCAGCGGGACTCGCGGGAGATTGGATACGCAGTATTTT.

This clone turned up a few times. The chain joins TRBV6-5 to TRBJ1-1, with TRBD1 as a possible D gene (6 bases). The V end lost 6 bases, the J end lost 1 base, and 15 bases lay between the germline ends. The CDR3 totals 15 residues. CDR1 MNHEY and CDR2 SVGAGI come from the germline V gene. The DNA of the CDR3 is TGTGCCAGCAGGGACAGAAAAAACCCGAACACTGAAGCTTTCTTT. Translation: CASRDRKNPNTEAFF.

CDR3 in amino acids: CASSLGLAIYNEQFF. Written as DNA, the CDR3 is TGTGCCAGCAGCTTAGGACTAGCGATCTACAATGAGCAGTTCTTC. This chain joins TRBV5-6 and TRBJ2-1; 9 bases map to TRBD2. V shed 2 bases, J shed 3 bases, and the junction held 3 bases outside the gene matches. The germline V gene encodes CDR1 SGHDT and CDR2 YYEEEE. The CDR3 totals 15 residues.

The chain joins TRBV28 to TRBJ1-2; D unclear. V lost 4 bases and J lost 5, with 11 bases in between. This CDR3 is built from 13 residues. Per germline, CDR1 MDHEN and CDR2 SYDVKM. CDR3 sequence: CASSSANDYGYTF. The DNA for the CDR3 is TGTGCCAGCAGTTCAGCGAACGATTATGGCTACACCTTC.

This chain connects TRBV19 to TRBJ2-3, with D perhaps given as TRBD1 or TRBD2 (6 bases each). Trimming left V 1 base short and J 0 bases short, with 11 bases between. Germline assignment: CDR1 LNHDA and CDR2 SQIVND (reference sequence). The CDR3 has 16 residues. The CDR3 DNA reads TGTGCCAGTAGTATAGCGGGGGCGTCTAGCACAGATACGCAGTATTTT. This codes for CASSIAGASSTDTQYF.